The 6 T cell receptor beta chains reported below all come from one sample, sequenced in a study of cytomegalovirus exposure and HLA in healthy donors. The PCR used 60 Vbeta and 13 Jbeta primers. Profiled with immunoSEQ multiplex PCR; TCRdb holds only in-frame clones, not every one. The sample records approximately 150,000 clones, approximately 80% being singletons. The sample comprised PBMCs. The receptors come from a male donor in good health and CMV-seronegative.

With regard to this clone: Other nucleotide sequences in the sample specify the same CDR3. V is TRBV30 and J is TRBJ2-1, with a possible D match to TRBD2 (5 bases). V was cut by 4 bases and J by 4 bases, with 5 bases left in between. Germline V CDR1 and CDR2: GTSNPN, SVGIG (reference sequence). The CDR3 is 11 amino acids. CDR3 amino acids: CAWTGYNEQFF. CDR3 DNA: TGTGCCTGGACGGGGTACAATGAGCAGTTCTTC.

This clone was detected once. The chain links TRBV28 to TRBJ2-1; the D is unclear. This CDR3 region has 13 residues. CDR1 is MDHEN, CDR2 SYDVKM, per germline. Deletions cut 7 bases from V and 8 bases from J, with 15 bases between. The CDR3 spells CASTHVGVDEQFF. Written as DNA, the CDR3 is TGTGCCAGCACCCACGTGGGCGTAGATGAGCAGTTCTTC.

The CDR3: CASSETGELYYGYTF. The CDR3, as DNA: TGTGCCAGCAGCGAAACAGGAGAACTCTACTATGGCTACACCTTC. The chain joins TRBV27 to TRBJ1-2; TRBD1 might be the D (5 bases). The CDR3 is 15 residues long. V gave up 6 bases and J gave up 3 bases, with 17 bases separating them. Germline CDR1 reads MNHEY; CDR2 reads SMNVEV (reference sequence).

The chain has TRBV25-1 and TRBJ1-1; no reliable D call. V lost 3 bases and J lost 0, with 5 bases in between. The CDR3 contains 13 residues. Germline V gene sequence: CDR1 MGHDK, CDR2 SYGVNS. The DNA of the CDR3 is TGTGCCAGCAGTGACAGAATGAACACTGAAGCTTTCTTT. This translates into CASSDRMNTEAFF.

V gene TRBV18 combines with J gene TRBJ2-5; TRBD1 matches 9 bases. The end of the DNA fits TRBJ2-7 better, so the J call may be wrong. The CDR3 runs 15 residues. Germline lookup yields CDR1 KGHSH and CDR2 LQKENI. CDR3 region: CASSSGQGQPYEQYF. The CDR3 nucleotides read TGTGCCAGCTCCTCGGGACAGGGTCAGCCCTACGAGCAGTACTTC.

The chain combines TRBV9 with TRBJ1-2, with unresolved D. Germline V gene lookup returns CDR1 SGDLS and CDR2 YYNGEE. The CDR3 totals 15 residues. Trimming removed 3 bases from V and 0 bases from J, with 12 bases in between. The CDR3: CASSEWADPNYGYTF. For the CDR3, the DNA is TGTGCCAGCAGCGAATGGGCAGACCCTAACTATGGCTACACCTTC.